The next 29 T cell receptor beta chains were all read from a single sample in a study of OX40 agonist ivuxolimab in advanced cancers. The library was generated by the immunoSEQ multiplex PCR assay. TCRdb took this table from immuneACCESS and kept in-frame rearrangements with V and J called. Such tables lack part of the clones; where checked against another copy, unresolved V genes explain under half of the gap, and the rest is unexplained. The table for this sample lists 50,000 to 70,000 clones; around 90% of them were counted only once. Clones ranked in the top ten supply approximately 10% of the sample. The material sequenced was CD4+ or CD8+ T cells sorted from blood, taken in a trial of the OX40 agonist ivuxolimab. Receptors were obtained from an adult with an advanced solid tumor such as melanoma, head and neck, liver or kidney cancer.

The chain carries TRBV13 and TRBJ1-2; 8 bases are a match to TRBD1. This CDR3 contains 16 residues. Germline CDR1 PRHDT, CDR2 FYEKMQ (reference sequence). Trimming at V came to 5 bases and at J to 4 bases, leaving 12 bases not matched to a gene. The CDR3 nucleotides are TGTGCCAGCAGCACCAGACAGGGGACGGCAATCTATGGCTACACCTTC. It specifies CASSTRQGTAIYGYTF. The full variable domain, with the rest looked up from reference TRBV13 and TRBJ1-2, is AAGVIQSPRHLIKEKRETATLKCYPIPRHDTVYWYQQGPGQDPQFLISFYEKMQSDKGSIPDRFSAQQFSDYHSELNMSSLELGDSALYFCASSTRQGTAIYGYTFGSGTRLTVV.

This clone was detected once. This chain joins TRBV7-6 and TRBJ2-3; D not resolved. The CDR3 spans 12 residues. Germline CDR1 reads SGHVS; CDR2 reads FNYEAQ. The V and J ends lost 0 bases and 5 bases respectively, with 3 bases between them. The CDR3 spells CASSLALDTQYF. CDR3 coding DNA: TGTGCCAGCAGCTTAGCTCTAGATACGCAGTATTTT. The variable domain in full, completed from reference TRBV7-6 and TRBJ2-3, reads GAGVSQSPRYKVTKRGQDVALRCDPISGHVSLYWYRQALGQGPEFLTYFNYEAQQDKSGLPNDRFSAERPEGSISTLTIQRTEQRDSAMYRCASSLALDTQYFGPGTRLTVL.

The V call is TRBV7-9, the J call TRBJ2-3, with D hard to call. V was shortened by 1 base and J by 2 bases, with 4 bases between the two germline ends. CDR1 is SEHNR, CDR2 FQNEAQ, per germline (reference sequence). The CDR3 contains 13 residues. CDR3 in amino acids: CASSLVLTDTQYF. The CDR3 nucleotides read TGTGCCAGCAGCTTAGTCCTCACAGATACGCAGTATTTT. The full variable domain, rest sourced from reference TRBV7-9 and TRBJ2-3, is DTGVSQNPRHKITKRGQNVTFRCDPISEHNRLYWYRQTLGQGPEFLTYFQNEAQLEKSRLLSDRFSAERPKGSFSTLEIQRTEQGDSAMYLCASSLVLTDTQYFGPGTRLTVL.

The chain has TRBV2 and TRBJ2-1, with TRBD2 identical over 8 bases. CDR3 size: 19 residues. Germline V lookup: CDR1 SNHLY, CDR2 FYNNEI. The junction had 13 bases not matched to a gene; V was cut back by 3 bases and J by 0 bases. The CDR3 sequence is CASSDIGRGVSSSYNEQFF. The CDR3 DNA sequence: TGTGCCAGCAGTGACATCGGGCGGGGGGTCTCCAGCTCCTACAATGAGCAGTTCTTC. The variable domain in full, completed from reference TRBV2 and TRBJ2-1, reads EPEVTQTPSHQVTQMGQEVILRCVPISNHLYFYWYRQILGQKVEFLVSFYNNEISEKSEIFDDQFSVERPDGSNFTLKIRSTKLEDSAMYFCASSDIGRGVSSSYNEQFFGPGTRLTVL.

This clone has a single count. The chain recombines TRBV5-1 with TRBJ2-1, with 7 bases lining up with TRBD1. The CDR3 has 14 amino acids. V lost 3 bases to trimming and J lost 4 bases; unmatched junction nucleotides: 4. Looked up from germline, CDR1 is SGHRS and CDR2 is YFSETQ. For the CDR3, the DNA is TGCGCCAGCAGCTGGACGGGACAGTACAATGAGCAGTTCTTC. It is translated as CASSWTGQYNEQFF.

The chain uses TRBV29-1 and TRBJ2-3; 9 bases fit TRBD1. The germline gives CDR1 SQVTM, CDR2 ANQGSEA. The CDR3 loop spans 15 amino acids. V lost 3 bases, J lost 10 bases, and 14 bases stayed unmatched. The CDR3 DNA reads TGCAGCGTTGAGTACCCGGGACAGGGAGGGTTGGCGCAGTATTTT. This codes for CSVEYPGQGGLAQYF.

The chain is built from TRBV7-6 and TRBJ2-1, with a tentative D call TRBD2 (5 bases). The germline gives CDR1 SGHVS, CDR2 FNYEAQ. Trimming removed 0 bases at V and 2 bases at J, with 11 bases between. This CDR3 spans 16 amino acids. The CDR3 DNA is TGTGCCAGCAGCTTAGCAGGACTCGGAACCTACAATGAGCAGTTCTTC. This codes for CASSLAGLGTYNEQFF.

V gene TRBV7-9 combines with J gene TRBJ1-2; 8 nucleotides match TRBD1. Germline values: CDR1 SEHNR, CDR2 FQNEAQ (reference sequence). The CDR3 runs to 15 residues. With 1 base clipped from V and 5 bases from J, the junction kept 6 bases outside the gene matches. CDR3 in amino acids: CASSLVGQGGYGYTF. CDR3 DNA: TGTGCCAGCAGCTTAGTCGGACAGGGAGGGTATGGCTACACCTTC.

V is TRBV19 and J is TRBJ2-5, with a tentative D call TRBD2 (5 bases). Trimming stripped 4 bases from V and 5 bases from J, with 17 bases between. Germline CDR1 and CDR2: LNHDA and SQIVND (reference sequence). The CDR3 is 15 residues long. CDR3 nucleotide sequence: TGTGCCAGTAGTAACTCGAGGGATCATGGGGAGACCCAGTACTTC. Translation: CASSNSRDHGETQYF. Full variable domain (remainder filled in from reference TRBV19 and TRBJ2-5): DGGITQSPKYLFRKEGQNVTLSCEQNLNHDAMYWYRQDPGQGLRLIYYSQIVNDFQKGDIAEGYSVSREKKESFPLTVTSAQKNPTAFYLCASSNSRDHGETQYFGPGTRLLVL.

V is TRBV5-5 and J is TRBJ2-4, with 9 bases that match TRBD1. This CDR3 spans 16 amino acids. V trimming: 3 bases; J trimming: 0 bases; junction bases outside the gene matches: 4. Per the germline V gene, CDR1 is SGHKS and CDR2 is YYEKEE (reference sequence). The CDR3 sequence: CASSWRTGEAKNIQYF. The CDR3 DNA is TGTGCCAGCAGCTGGCGGACAGGGGAAGCCAAAAACATTCAGTACTTC. The whole variable domain, filled in from reference TRBV5-5 and TRBJ2-4, reads DAGVTQSPTHLIKTRGQQVTLRCSPISGHKSVSWYQQVLGQGPQFIFQYYEKEERGRGNFPDRFSARQFPNYSSELNVNALLLGDSALYLCASSWRTGEAKNIQYFGAGTRLSVL.

The chain uses TRBV7-2 and TRBJ2-7; 7 bases are a match to TRBD1. V dropped 5 bases and J dropped 5; count of bases not matched to a gene: 18. This CDR3 comprises 17 residues. CDR1 is SGHTA and CDR2 is FQGNSA in the germline V gene. CDR3 in DNA: TGTGCCAGCAGCCCGTGGATAGGTGGACAGGAGGACAACGAGCAGTACTTC. As protein: CASSPWIGGQEDNEQYF.

The rearrangement links TRBV28 to TRBJ2-5; no clear D. This CDR3 is built from 12 residues. The germline CDR1 and CDR2 sequences are MDHEN and SYDVKM. V was shortened by 7 bases and J by 5 bases, with 11 bases between the two germline ends. DNA for the CDR3: TGTGCCAGCACTGAGGCTGCTGAGACCCAGTACTTC. Translating gives CASTEAAETQYF.

CDR3 nucleotide sequence: TGCGCCAGCAGCCAAGGGGACCTCAGGGGCTATGGCTACACCTTC. Its protein product is CASSQGDLRGYGYTF. The genes are TRBV4-1 and TRBJ1-2, with D possibly being TRBD1 (6 bases). From germline, CDR1 is MGHRA and CDR2 YSYEKL. The CDR3 is 15 amino acids. With 1 base removed from V and 4 bases from J, the gap between germline ends came to 13 bases.

J is TRBJ1-1 and V is TRBV10-1; weak D call: TRBD1 (5 bases). The CDR3 runs to 13 residues. V was shortened by 5 bases and J by 4 bases, with 11 bases between the two germline ends. In germline, CDR1 is WNHNN, CDR2 SYGVQD (reference sequence). CDR3 sequence (DNA): TGCGCCAGCAGTCCGGGAAGGGGCACTGAAGCTTTCTTT. It specifies CASSPGRGTEAFF.

Regarding this clone: The same CDR3 also results from other DNA sequences found in this sample. This chain links TRBV6-5 with TRBJ1-1; D might be TRBD1 (6 bases). This CDR3 spans 13 amino acids. Trimming removed 6 bases at V and 2 bases at J, with 10 bases between. Germline loops: CDR1 MNHEY, CDR2 SVGAGI. CDR3 region: CASRRGGNTEAFF. CDR3 DNA: TGTGCCAGCAGAAGAGGGGGAAACACTGAAGCTTTCTTT.

V gene TRBV7-9 combines with J gene TRBJ2-7; unclear D gene. Between the trimmed V and J ends, which lost 5 bases and 0 bases, there was a span of 8 bases. CDR3 size: 13 residues. Germline-derived CDR1 and CDR2 are SEHNR and FQNEAQ (reference sequence). The CDR3 region has the DNA TGTGCCAGCAGCCTAATCGGCTCCTACGAGCAGTACGTC. This encodes CASSLIGSYEQYV.

This chain joins TRBV5-1 and TRBJ1-2, with D uncertain. Trimming removed 0 bases from V and 6 bases from J, with 6 bases in between. The CDR3 contains 12 residues. Germline loops: CDR1 SGHRS, CDR2 YFSETQ. The chain's CDR3 is CASSLESHGYTF. CDR3 nucleotide sequence: TGCGCCAGCAGCTTGGAATCCCATGGCTACACCTTC.

The rearrangement links TRBV19 to TRBJ2-1; D ambiguous. Trimming stripped 3 bases from V and 8 bases from J, with 14 bases between. CDR3 size: 14 residues. Germline CDR1 LNHDA, CDR2 SQIVND (reference sequence). CDR3 in DNA: TGTGCCAGTAGTATGGGGTCCGGTTTCGATGAGCAGTTCTTC. Protein: CASSMGSGFDEQFF.

This clone was seen more than once but under ten times. The rearrangement links TRBV27 to TRBJ2-7, with 10 bases matching TRBD2. Looked up from germline, CDR1 is MNHEY and CDR2 is SMNVEV (reference sequence). With 1 base clipped from V and 4 bases from J, the junction kept 1 base outside the gene matches. This CDR3 comprises 14 residues. CDR3 sequence: CASSLFSGRYEQYF. The CDR3, as DNA: TGTGCCAGCAGTTTATTTAGCGGGAGGTACGAGCAGTACTTC.

This sequence joins TRBV28 and TRBJ2-7; TRBD2 matches at 13 bases. The CDR3 is made up of 16 amino acids. The trim removed 6 bases at V and 0 bases at J, leaving 5 bases unmatched. The germline gives CDR1 MDHEN, CDR2 SYDVKM. As DNA, the CDR3 is TGTGCCAGCAGACGGACTAGCGGGAGTGGCTCCTACGAGCAGTACTTC. Protein: CASRRTSGSGSYEQYF. Combining the CDR3 with reference TRBV28 and TRBJ2-7 gives the whole variable domain DVKVTQSSRYLVKRTGEKVFLECVQDMDHENMFWYRQDPGLGLRLIYFSYDVKMKEKGDIPEGYSVSREKKERFSLILESASTNQTSMYLCASRRTSGSGSYEQYFGPGTRLTVT.

The gene calls are TRBV6-1 and TRBJ1-4; 8 bases map to TRBD1. Unmatched junction bases numbered 6, after V lost 6 bases and J lost 6 bases. Germline V CDR1 and CDR2: MNHNS, SASEGT. The CDR3 has 14 amino acids. CDR3 coding DNA: TGTGCCAGCAGCGAACTGGACAGGGATGAAAAACTGTTTTTT. This sequence encodes CASSELDRDEKLFF.

The CDR3 here is CASSLGQTPYNEQFF. CDR3 nucleotide sequence: TGTGCCAGCAGCTTGGGACAGACACCCTACAATGAGCAGTTCTTC. The chain couples TRBV7-6 to TRBJ2-1, with 7 bases identical to TRBD1. The germline V gene has CDR1 SGHVS and CDR2 FNYEAQ. V lost 3 bases to trimming and J lost 2 bases; unmatched junction nucleotides: 4. The CDR3 loop spans 15 amino acids.

J is TRBJ2-7 and V is TRBV7-7; D unresolved. V was shortened by 0 bases and J by 5 bases, with 8 bases between the two germline ends. The CDR3 length is 13 residues. CDR1 is SSHAT, CDR2 FNYEAQ, per germline (reference sequence). CDR3 DNA sequence: TGTGCCAGCAGCTTAGCGCTCTCAGACGAGCAGTACTTC. As protein: CASSLALSDEQYF.

The V call is TRBV27, the J call TRBJ2-3, with TRBD1 matching over 10 bases. Trimming removed 2 bases from V and 1 base from J; junction bases left unmatched: 9. The CDR3 runs 18 residues. CDR1 is MNHEY and CDR2 is SMNVEV in the germline V gene (reference sequence). CDR3 nucleotide sequence: TGTGCCAGCAGTTTAACCAGTACCGGGACAGGGGGCACAGATACGCAGTATTTT. It translates to CASSLTSTGTGGTDTQYF.

The chain links TRBV13 to TRBJ1-2; unclear D gene. In germline, CDR1 is PRHDT, CDR2 FYEKMQ (reference sequence). V was trimmed by 0 bases and J by 2 bases, leaving 7 bases between them. The CDR3 extends over 14 amino acids. The CDR3: CASSLGGLNYGYTF. The CDR3 DNA sequence: TGTGCCAGCAGCTTAGGCGGTCTGAACTATGGCTACACCTTC.

In DNA, the CDR3 is TGTGCCAGCAGCTTAGGGAGGGGGGAAACAGATACGCAGTATTTT. Protein: CASSLGRGETDTQYF. This chain joins TRBV7-6 and TRBJ2-3; D may match TRBD1 or TRBD2 (6 bases each). CDR1 is SGHVS, CDR2 FNYEAQ, per germline. V gave up 1 base and J gave up 3 bases, with 11 bases separating them. The CDR3 is 15 amino acids. Full variable domain (missing parts from reference TRBV7-6 and TRBJ2-3): GAGVSQSPRYKVTKRGQDVALRCDPISGHVSLYWYRQALGQGPEFLTYFNYEAQQDKSGLPNDRFSAERPEGSISTLTIQRTEQRDSAMYRCASSLGRGETDTQYFGPGTRLTVL.

The CDR3 nucleotides are TGTGCCAGCAGTGACAGGATGAACACTGAAGCTTTCTTT. This encodes CASSDRMNTEAFF. The chain employs TRBV6-1 and TRBJ1-1; D gene unclear. Germline V gene data show CDR1 as MNHNS and CDR2 as SASEGT. V dropped 3 bases and J dropped 0 bases, with 5 bases sitting between them. This CDR3 comprises 13 residues.

In this sample, this clone turned up a few times. The genes are TRBV29-1 and TRBJ1-2, with D unclear. This CDR3 is built from 11 residues. V shed 5 bases and J shed 3 bases, with 7 bases lying between them. Germline-derived CDR1 and CDR2 are SQVTM and ANQGSEA. CDR3: CSVLTHYGYTF. Written as DNA, the CDR3 is TGCAGCGTTCTGACGCACTATGGCTACACCTTC.

The chain has TRBV19 and TRBJ1-1; 8 bases agree with TRBD1. CDR3 length: 16 residues. Losses at the gene ends were 3 bases for V and 0 bases for J; bases not matched to a gene: 6. CDR1 and CDR2 from the germline V gene are LNHDA and SQIVND (reference sequence). CDR3 nucleotides: TGTGCCAGTAGTATGGGACAGGAAGGTATGAACACTGAAGCTTTCTTT. This translates into CASSMGQEGMNTEAFF.